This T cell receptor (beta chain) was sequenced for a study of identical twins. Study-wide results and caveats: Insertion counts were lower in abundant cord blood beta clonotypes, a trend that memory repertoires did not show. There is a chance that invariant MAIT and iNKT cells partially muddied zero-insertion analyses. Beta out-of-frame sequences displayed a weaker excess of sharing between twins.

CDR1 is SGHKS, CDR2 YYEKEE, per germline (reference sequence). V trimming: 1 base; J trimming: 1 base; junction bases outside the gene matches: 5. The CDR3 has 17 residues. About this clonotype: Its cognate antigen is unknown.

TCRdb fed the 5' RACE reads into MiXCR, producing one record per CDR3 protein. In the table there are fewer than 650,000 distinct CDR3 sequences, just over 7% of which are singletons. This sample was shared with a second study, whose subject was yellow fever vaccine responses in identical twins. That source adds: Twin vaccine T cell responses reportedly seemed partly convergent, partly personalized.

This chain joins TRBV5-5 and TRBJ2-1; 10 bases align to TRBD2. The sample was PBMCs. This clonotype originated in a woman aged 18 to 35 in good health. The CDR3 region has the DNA TGTGCCAGCAGCTTGACGGCTAGCGGGGGTTCCTACAATGAGCAGTTCTTC. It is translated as CASSLTASGGSYNEQFF.